Listed here is a single T cell receptor (beta chain). In its sample, this clonotype was seen many times. Its antigen remains undetermined. Base qualities are missing; no much larger clone stands one base away. The source of the sample is a study of CD8 T cells in ankylosing spondylitis (dated by TCRdb to 2016 to 2017). With respect to the entire study: The study set out to find disease-linked TCR variants by profiling T cell receptor beta repertoires in ankylosing spondylitis patients and healthy donors. The whole study cohort included 108 healthy donors and about two dozen ankylosing spondylitis patients. Samples of peripheral blood were taken, and for ankylosing spondylitis patients, synovial fluid was collected as well.

Broader findings and caveats from the paper: The disease-linked clones showed a CD8+ phenotype and occurred at relatively low frequencies in peripheral blood. Some motif variants had previously been reported in the synovial fluid and blood of reactive arthritis patients, which suggests shared mechanisms of disease initiation. Blood from ankylosing spondylitis patients appeared to be characterized by a TCR beta motif made up of 8 or 9 highly homologous amino acid variants. The disease-linked clones were reported to be significantly enriched in matched synovial fluid samples from ankylosing spondylitis patients.

Germline trimming amounts to 4 bases on V and 4 bases on J, with 12 as the count of junction bases outside the gene matches. From cysteine to phenylalanine, the CDR3 is 16 amino acids long. The CDR3 DNA has 48 bases and is translated from base 1. Based on the germline V gene, the CDR1 and CDR2 sequences are ENHRY and SYGVKD. Sequencing took place on an Illumina HiSeq 2500. Quantitative 5'-RACE with molecular barcodes was the method used to prepare the TCR beta libraries. The study's own analysis went as follows. A new computational method based on a probabilistic model of VDJ rearrangement was used to identify disease-linked TCR variants. In TCRdb, the public reads were trimmed at Q25 with fastp and aligned with MiXCR, with productive beta chains retained. Entries are consolidated by CDR3 protein sequence, retaining the most common genes and DNA. These V and J calls are TCRdb output, not the study's own analysis. Within this sample are around 32,000 distinct CDR3 sequences, with around 6.7% of them counted one time only. The ten largest clones capture about 11% of the sample.

Sequenced: blood, either unsorted or a sorted T cell fraction (not recorded which). Rearrangement joined TRBV10-3 to TRBJ2-7, with 8 bases matching TRBD2. The sequence was obtained from a male donor with ankylosing spondylitis or in good health (not recorded which). Here the CDR3 is given as CAISGVYSGSSYEQYF. Here is the DNA: TGTGCCATCAGTGGGGTATACAGCGGGAGTTCTTACGAGCAGTACTTC.